The entry below describes one T cell receptor beta chain. Its antigen is as yet unknown. These data come from a study of T cell responses to AZD1222 COVID-19 vaccine. Study results and caveats: Clonal diversity may have been underestimated, and the donors were mostly white British, with more females than males. At 160-218 and 743-854, vaccine-associated CD4 TCRs were dominant, and they spanned spike.

Sequencing was performed with immunoSEQ multiplex PCR; in TCRdb, only in-frame clones are kept and a portion is missing. The sample holds approximately 300,000 clones, 90% to 95% seen once. This CDR3 has 18 amino acids. The V gene lost 2 bases and the J gene lost 7 bases, with 21 bases spanning the gap. Germline V gives CDR1 MGHRA, CDR2 YSYEKL. This TCR came from an adult who received the AZD1222 COVID-19 vaccine. This specimen was peripheral blood, taken 28 days after the second AZD1222 dose. V and J are TRBV4-1 and TRBJ1-6, with D hard to call. CDR3 sequence reads: CASSQTDMGFVANSPLHF. The CDR3 nucleotides are TGCGCCAGCAGCCAAACCGATATGGGGTTTGTGGCAAATTCACCCCTCCACTTT.